This TCR beta chain was documented in a study of molecular identifiers for immune sequencing clone quantification (dated by TCRdb to 2017 to 2018). Turning to the overall study: For a replicate experiment, the RNA from either approximately 20,000 or 100,000 naive CD8 T cells was divided into five aliquots, and four of those aliquots went on to sequencing. This methods study benchmarked molecular-identifier clustering-based TCR repertoire sequencing (MIDCIRS) and TCR RNA copy counting, using CD8 T cells to do so.

This clonotype was seen just once. The specificity of this receptor is unknown. A single base separates this from a much larger clone, so it may be a read error. The cysteine opens and the phenylalanine closes a CDR3 of 13 amino acids. Left in the record is the CDR3 DNA by itself, 39 bases read in frame from the first base. CDR1 SEHNR and CDR2 FQNEAQ were looked up in the germline V gene (reference sequence). Trimming removed 4 bases from V and 15 bases from J; the gene matches leave 11 bases unexplained. Libraries of naive CD8 T cells were generated from roughly 20,000 to 1,000,000 sorted cells, with 10%, 30% or 50% of the purified RNA used. Naive CD8 T cells, defined as CD8+CD4-CCR7+CD45RA+, were FACS-sorted into RLT Plus buffer on a BD FACSAria II. Detection sensitivity was tested by spiking Jurkat RNA equal to around 11 TCR copies' worth into samples containing 20,000-1,000,000 naive CD8 T cells. Enrichment of CD8 T cells was done with RosetteSep CD8+ T Cell Enrichment Cocktail plus Ficoll-Paque, and ACK red cell lysis came afterward.

Libraries were prepared through PCR. The run used a NextSeq 500. Bulk TCR libraries were made following a previously described method, with the TCR primers given in Table S5. The Qiagen AllPrep DNA/RNA kit was used to purify total RNA. Reads from multiple sequencing runs of the same library were pooled before analysis. Per the source publication's procedure: Reads were retained only if an exact TCR constant sequence was present, and the retained reads were trimmed to 150 nt and grouped according to their 12-nt molecular barcodes. Within each barcode group, reads were sub-clustered at a 15% Levenshtein threshold, and quality-weighted consensus sequences were built per RNA molecule. Non-functional sequences were filtered out, along with any lower-count sequence sitting one edit away from another sequence. On the basis of fitting two negative binomial distributions, barcode sub-clusters with fewer than 20% of the maximum read count were discarded. TCRdb handled the public reads itself, with Q25 trimming in fastp and clone calling in MiXCR, and kept productive beta chains. Every entry covers one CDR3 protein and lists the most common genes and DNA from its rows. These V and J calls are TCRdb output, not the study's own analysis. The sample yields about 510,000 distinct CDR3 sequences; roughly 24% were counted once. Roughly 0.77% of the sample comes from the top ten.

What the research found in general, with its limitations: When barcode sub-clustering was left out, chimeric consensus sequences inflated TCR diversity, with chimeras reaching as high as 47%. Approximately 3.3 recovered TCR RNA copies per cell were obtained by modeling, versus 9 to 10 by digital PCR, implying a capture efficiency of 25% to 30%. In CMV-specific effector cells, clones with more than 20 RNA copies accounted for over 99% of molecules, whereas in naive cells such clones accounted for under 1%. Highly expanded clone sizes could be underestimated because identical TCR molecules may share a barcode. Naive libraries contained spiked-in Jurkat TCR RNA (roughly 10 copies' worth), which is not part of the donor repertoire. Spiked-in Jurkat TCR RNA equal to a single cell's worth was reported to be detectable even within 1,200,000 naive CD8 T cells.

This TCR derives from a human donor in good health. Some libraries in this study had Jurkat cell RNA spiked in. The rearrangement joined TRBV7-9 to TRBJ2-1, and 8 junction bases match TRBD1. The sample comprised naive CD8+ T cells from blood, with Jurkat cell RNA spiked in. The cell subset or site label for this specimen denotes: FACS-sorted CD8+CD4-CCR7+CD45RA+ naive T cells. In nucleotide form, the sequence is TGTGCCAGCAGCTCATTTCCACAGGGGGACGGGTTCTTC. The encoded protein is CASSSFPQGDGFF.